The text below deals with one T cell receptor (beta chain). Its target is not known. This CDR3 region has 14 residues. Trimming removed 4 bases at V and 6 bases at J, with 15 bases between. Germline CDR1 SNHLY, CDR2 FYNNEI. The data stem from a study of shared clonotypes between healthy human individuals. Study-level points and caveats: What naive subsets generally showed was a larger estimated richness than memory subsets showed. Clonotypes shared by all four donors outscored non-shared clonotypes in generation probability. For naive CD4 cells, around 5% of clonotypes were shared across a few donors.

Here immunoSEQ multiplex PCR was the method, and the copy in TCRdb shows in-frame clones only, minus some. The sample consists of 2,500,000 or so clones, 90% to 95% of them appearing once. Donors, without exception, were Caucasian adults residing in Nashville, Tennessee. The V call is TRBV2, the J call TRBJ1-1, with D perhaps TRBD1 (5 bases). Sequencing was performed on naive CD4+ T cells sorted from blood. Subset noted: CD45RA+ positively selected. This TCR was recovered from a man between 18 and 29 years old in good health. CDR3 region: CASSAGVTVSEAFF. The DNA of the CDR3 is TGTGCCAGCAGTGCGGGGGTTACGGTATCTGAAGCTTTCTTT.